This TCR beta chain appears in the sequencing data of a study of OX40 agonist ivuxolimab in advanced cancers. CDR1 is SGHNT, CDR2 YYREEE, per germline (reference sequence). The CDR3 sequence is 15 residues long. V was clipped by 4 bases and J by 2 bases; unmatched bases: 6. Profiling relied on immunoSEQ multiplex PCR, and the TCRdb table lists in-frame clones only, not all of them. Of 60,000 to 80,000 clones in the sample, roughly 87% were seen once. J is TRBJ2-3 and V is TRBV5-4; 8 bases map to TRBD2. This clonotype was obtained from an adult with an advanced solid tumor such as melanoma, head and neck, liver or kidney cancer. This material consisted of CD4+ or CD8+ T cells sorted from blood, taken in a trial of the OX40 agonist ivuxolimab. The CDR3 DNA sequence: TGTGCCAGCAGCCTCGGGGGGGCCGTCACAGATACGCAGTATTTT. Translating it yields CASSLGGAVTDTQYF.